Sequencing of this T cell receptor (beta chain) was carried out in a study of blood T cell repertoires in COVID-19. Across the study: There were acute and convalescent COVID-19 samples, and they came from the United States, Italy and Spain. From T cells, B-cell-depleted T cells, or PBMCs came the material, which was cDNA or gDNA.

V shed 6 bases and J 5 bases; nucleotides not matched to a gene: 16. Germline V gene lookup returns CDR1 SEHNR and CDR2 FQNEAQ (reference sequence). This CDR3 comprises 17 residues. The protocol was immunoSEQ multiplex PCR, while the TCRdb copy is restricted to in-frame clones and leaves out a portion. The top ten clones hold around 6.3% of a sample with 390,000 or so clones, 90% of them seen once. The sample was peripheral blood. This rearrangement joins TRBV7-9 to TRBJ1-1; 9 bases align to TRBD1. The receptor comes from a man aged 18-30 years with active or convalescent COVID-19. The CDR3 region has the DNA TGTGCCAGCAGTTTCATTGTAAAACAGGGGGCTGATACTGAAGCTTTCTTT. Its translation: CASSFIVKQGADTEAFF.